The T cell receptor beta chain described here comes from a study of CD8 T cells in ankylosing spondylitis. Notes on the study in general: Blood of patients with ankylosing spondylitis appeared to be characterized by a TCR beta motif of about 8 highly homologous variants. Disease-linked clones, CD8+, were relatively rare in peripheral blood.

Quantitative 5'-RACE was performed with molecular barcodes, and it yielded the TCR beta libraries. TCRdb reanalysed the 5' RACE reads using MiXCR and keeps one entry per CDR3 protein. The sample contains approximately 130,000 distinct CDR3 sequences, 9.5% to 12% of which appear only once. Ten or more counts support this clonotype. Its specificity is unknown. This CDR3 has 13 amino acids. Germline assignment: CDR1 KGHDR and CDR2 SFDVKD. Trimming took 6 bases from V and 2 from J, leaving 10 bases between them. This TCR came from a female donor with ankylosing spondylitis or in good health (not recorded which). The rearrangement links TRBV24-1 to TRBJ2-7, with D perhaps matching TRBD1 or TRBD2 (5 bases each). Source material: blood, either unsorted or a sorted T cell fraction (not recorded which). In DNA form, the CDR3 reads TGTGCCACCAGTTCCGGGGCAACCTACGAGCAGTACTTC. Amino acids: CATSSGATYEQYF.